Sequencing of this TCR beta chain was carried out in a study of cytomegalovirus exposure and HLA in healthy donors. Findings and caveats of the study: Earlier analysis found most TCR beta V segments productive about 90% or about 30% of the time. Cytomegalovirus status was reportedly diagnosed by the classifier with high sensitivity and specificity. HLA allele associations emerged for about 16,000 TCR beta sequences in a later analysis, at 0.05 false discovery rate.

PCR was performed using 60 Vbeta and 13 Jbeta primers. Generated by immunoSEQ multiplex PCR, the TCRdb table keeps only in-frame clones and is missing some. This sample yields about 200,000 clones, of which 65% to 85% are seen a single time; 1.5% to 2% belongs to the top ten. With respect to this clone: Its target is not known. Other DNA sequences in this sample translate to the same CDR3.

The CDR3 has 13 residues. CDR1 is LNHDA, CDR2 SQIVND, per germline (reference sequence). The V gene end was trimmed by 5 bases and the J gene end by 4 bases; junction bases not matched to a gene: 2. The sequenced sample consisted of PBMCs. The sequence was collected from a man aged 50-60 years in good health and CMV-seronegative. The chain has TRBV19 and TRBJ2-1; TRBD2 matches at 7 bases. This CDR3 is CASSPRGYNEQFF. CDR3 bases: TGTGCCAGTAGTCCGCGGGGGTACAATGAGCAGTTCTTC.